This is a list of T cell receptor beta chains from one sample in a study of cytomegalovirus exposure and HLA in healthy donors. The table came from immunoSEQ multiplex PCR; TCRdb's copy has only in-frame clones and leaves some out. This sample carries 140,000 or so clones, around three quarters of them seen once, and the ten largest clones take 2% to 2.5%. Sequenced sample: PBMCs. The receptors come from a man aged 35-49 years in good health and CMV-seronegative. Each CDR3 is given with its conserved first and last residue. D genes are given only for firm matches. Not every row has a clone size; where given, it reads once, few, many or a size class.

abundance: many
j_gene: TRBJ2-3
d_gene: -
v_gene: TRBV6-4
CDR3aa: CASSDGGATDTQYF
CDR3nt: TGTGCCAGCAGTGACGGGGGGGCCACAGATACGCAGTATTTT

abundance: -
j_gene: TRBJ2-6
d_gene: TRBD1
v_gene: TRBV30
CDR3aa: CAWTRDRPGANVLTF
CDR3nt: TGTGCCTGGACGAGGGACAGGCCCGGGGCCAACGTCCTGACTTTC

abundance: -
j_gene: TRBJ2-7
d_gene: TRBD1
v_gene: TRBV6-1
CDR3aa: CASALRDRSYEQYF
CDR3nt: TGTGCCAGCGCCCTTAGGGACAGATCCTACGAGCAGTACTTC

abundance: -
j_gene: TRBJ2-5
d_gene: -
v_gene: TRBV7-9
CDR3aa: CASSLVQGGTETQYF
CDR3nt: TGTGCCAGCAGCTTAGTGCAGGGTGGAACAGAGACCCAGTACTTC

abundance: -
j_gene: TRBJ2-1
d_gene: TRBD2
v_gene: TRBV6-1
CDR3aa: CASSDLHGGENEQFF
CDR3nt: TGTGCCAGCAGTGATTTGCACGGGGGGGAGAATGAGCAGTTCTTC

abundance: -
j_gene: TRBJ1-1
d_gene: -
v_gene: TRBV14
CDR3aa: CASSQQFRGSEAFF
CDR3nt: TGTGCCAGCAGCCAACAGTTTAGGGGCTCGGAAGCTTTCTTT

abundance: -
j_gene: TRBJ1-1
d_gene: -
v_gene: TRBV19
CDR3aa: CASSIVSGGEAFF
CDR3nt: TGTGCCAGTAGTATAGTATCGGGTGGTGAAGCTTTCTTT

abundance: once
j_gene: TRBJ2-7
d_gene: -
v_gene: TRBV5-8
CDR3aa: CASSSGTPPYEQYF
CDR3nt: TGTGCCAGCAGCTCGGGGACTCCACCCTACGAGCAGTACTTC

abundance: -
j_gene: TRBJ1-1
d_gene: -
v_gene: TRBV10-2
CDR3aa: CASTGELNTEAFF
CDR3nt: TGCGCCAGTACCGGGGAGCTGAACACTGAAGCTTTCTTT

abundance: few
j_gene: TRBJ1-1
d_gene: -
v_gene: TRBV12-5
CDR3aa: CASGLTPNTEAFF
CDR3nt: TGTGCTAGTGGTTTGACACCGAACACTGAAGCTTTCTTT

abundance: -
j_gene: TRBJ2-7
d_gene: TRBD1
v_gene: TRBV7-2
CDR3aa: CASSLAGGGYEQYF
CDR3nt: TGTGCCAGCAGCTTAGCAGGGGGCGGCTACGAGCAGTACTTC

abundance: -
j_gene: TRBJ2-7
d_gene: -
v_gene: TRBV7-2
CDR3aa: CASTRPNGDEQYF
CDR3nt: TGTGCCAGCACCCGACCGAACGGGGACGAGCAGTACTTC

abundance: -
j_gene: TRBJ1-1
d_gene: TRBD1
v_gene: TRBV5-4
CDR3aa: CASSWDRGDEAFF
CDR3nt: TGTGCCAGCAGCTGGGACAGGGGCGATGAAGCTTTCTTT

abundance: -
j_gene: TRBJ1-2
d_gene: -
v_gene: TRBV6-5
CDR3aa: CASSYGRINYGYTF
CDR3nt: TGTGCCAGCAGTTACGGCAGGATAAACTATGGCTACACCTTC

abundance: few
j_gene: TRBJ2-3
d_gene: -
v_gene: TRBV4-1
CDR3aa: CASSQYSQGTDTQYF
CDR3nt: TGCGCCAGCAGCCAATATAGTCAGGGCACAGATACGCAGTATTTT

abundance: -
j_gene: TRBJ2-1
d_gene: -
v_gene: TRBV4-3
CDR3aa: CASSWWGGDEQFF
CDR3nt: TGCGCCAGCAGCTGGTGGGGGGGCGATGAGCAGTTCTTC

abundance: -
j_gene: TRBJ1-6
d_gene: -
v_gene: TRBV5-6
CDR3aa: CASSLTVRGSPLHF
CDR3nt: TGTGCCAGCAGCTTGACGGTCCGCGGTTCACCCCTCCACTTT

abundance: -
j_gene: TRBJ2-3
d_gene: TRBD2
v_gene: TRBV5-4
CDR3aa: CASSYSGRDTQYF
CDR3nt: TGTGCCAGCAGCTATAGCGGGAGGGATACGCAGTATTTT

abundance: once
j_gene: TRBJ1-5
d_gene: TRBD1
v_gene: TRBV6-1
CDR3aa: CASRETGGLNQPQHF
CDR3nt: TGTGCCAGCAGAGAGACAGGGGGCCTCAATCAGCCCCAGCATTTT

abundance: -
j_gene: TRBJ2-7
d_gene: TRBD1
v_gene: TRBV30
CDR3aa: CAWRLQGTTYEQYF
CDR3nt: TGTGCCTGGAGGTTACAGGGGACGACCTACGAGCAGTACTTC